This T cell receptor (beta chain) was found in a study of blood T cell repertoires in COVID-19. The wider study: The cDNA or gDNA used as material had been derived from T cells, B-cell-depleted T cells, or PBMCs.

The CDR3 consists of 14 residues. Looked up from germline, CDR1 is KGHSH and CDR2 is LQKENI. V dropped 4 bases and J dropped 2; count of bases not matched to a gene: 4. TCRdb's copy holds only in-frame clones and misses some; the assay was immunoSEQ multiplex PCR. The top ten hold about 3.8% of the sample, which has 200,000 to 250,000 clones, 83% seen once. The cohort comprised adults aged roughly 18 to 100 years residing in approximately 25 US areas. This TCR came from a woman aged 40 to 49 who had been exposed to COVID-19. V gene TRBV18 combines with J gene TRBJ2-7, with 8 bases lining up with TRBD1. Material: PBMCs or T cells enriched from blood (not recorded which). The chain's CDR3 is CASSLYRGAYEQYF. CDR3 bases: TGTGCCAGCTCACTCTACAGGGGGGCCTACGAGCAGTACTTC.